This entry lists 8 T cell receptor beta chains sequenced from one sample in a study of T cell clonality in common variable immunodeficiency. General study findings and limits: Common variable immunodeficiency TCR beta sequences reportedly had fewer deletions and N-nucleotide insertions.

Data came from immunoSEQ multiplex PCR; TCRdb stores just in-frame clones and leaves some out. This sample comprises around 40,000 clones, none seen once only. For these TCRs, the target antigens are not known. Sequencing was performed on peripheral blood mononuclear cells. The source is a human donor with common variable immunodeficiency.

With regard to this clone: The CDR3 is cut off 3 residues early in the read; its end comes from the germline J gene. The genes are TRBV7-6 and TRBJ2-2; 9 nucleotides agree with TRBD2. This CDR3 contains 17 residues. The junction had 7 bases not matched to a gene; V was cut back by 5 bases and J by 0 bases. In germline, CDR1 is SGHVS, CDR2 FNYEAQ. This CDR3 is CASSPHSGGTNTGELFF. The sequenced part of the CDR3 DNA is TGTGCCAGCAGCCCACACAGCGGGGGGACGAACACCGGGGAG.

Incomplete CDR3 DNA: TGCGCCAGCAGCAGCAAGGACAGGGATGGGCCCTACGAG. Amino acids: CASSSKDRDGPYE. The entire CDR3 protein is CASSSKDRDGPYEQYF. The chain uses TRBV5-1 and TRBJ2-7; 8 nucleotides align to TRBD1. The CDR3 is cut off 3 residues early in the read; its end comes from the germline J gene. The CDR3 covers 16 residues. The V gene's germline CDR1 is SGHRS and CDR2 YFSETQ. Trimming removed 4 bases from V and 2 bases from J; junction bases left unmatched: 11.

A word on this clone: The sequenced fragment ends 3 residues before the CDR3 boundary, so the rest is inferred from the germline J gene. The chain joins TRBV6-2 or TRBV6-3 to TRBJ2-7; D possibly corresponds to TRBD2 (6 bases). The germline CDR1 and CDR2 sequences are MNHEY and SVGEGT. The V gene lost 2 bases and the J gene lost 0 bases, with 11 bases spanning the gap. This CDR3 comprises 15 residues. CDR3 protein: CASSYQGLDSYEQYF. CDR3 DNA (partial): TGTGCCAGCAGTTACCAGGGACTCGACTCCTACGAG.

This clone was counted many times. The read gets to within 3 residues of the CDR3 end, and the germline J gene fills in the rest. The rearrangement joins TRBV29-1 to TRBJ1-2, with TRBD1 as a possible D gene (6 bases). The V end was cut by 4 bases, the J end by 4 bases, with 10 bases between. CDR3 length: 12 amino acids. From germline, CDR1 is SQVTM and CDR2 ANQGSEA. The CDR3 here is CSVVRGGYGYTF. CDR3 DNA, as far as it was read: TGCAGCGTTGTCAGGGGAGGCTATGGC.

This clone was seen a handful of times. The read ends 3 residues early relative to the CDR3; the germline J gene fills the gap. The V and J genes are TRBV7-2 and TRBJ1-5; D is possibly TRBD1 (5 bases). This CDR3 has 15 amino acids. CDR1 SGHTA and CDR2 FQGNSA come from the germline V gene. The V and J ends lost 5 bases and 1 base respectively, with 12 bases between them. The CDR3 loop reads CASSQASGSNQPQHF. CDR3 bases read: TGTGCCAGCAGCCAGGCGTCAGGGAGCAATCAGCCC.

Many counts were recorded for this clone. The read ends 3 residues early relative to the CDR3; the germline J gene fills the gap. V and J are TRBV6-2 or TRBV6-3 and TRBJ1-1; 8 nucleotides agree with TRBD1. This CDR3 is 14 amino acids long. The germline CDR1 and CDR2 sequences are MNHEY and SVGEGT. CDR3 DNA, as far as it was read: TGTGCCAGCAGTTTTCCAGGGGGCGGTCTTCGA. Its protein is CASSFPGGGLR. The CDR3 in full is CASSFPGGGLRAFF.

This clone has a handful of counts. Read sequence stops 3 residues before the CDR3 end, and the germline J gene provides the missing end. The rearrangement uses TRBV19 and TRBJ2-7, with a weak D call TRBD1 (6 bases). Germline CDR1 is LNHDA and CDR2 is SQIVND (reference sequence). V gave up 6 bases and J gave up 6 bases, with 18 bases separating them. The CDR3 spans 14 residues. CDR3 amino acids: CASRAGATIGEQYF. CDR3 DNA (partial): TGTGCCAGTAGGGCAGGGGCGACGATCGGCGAG.

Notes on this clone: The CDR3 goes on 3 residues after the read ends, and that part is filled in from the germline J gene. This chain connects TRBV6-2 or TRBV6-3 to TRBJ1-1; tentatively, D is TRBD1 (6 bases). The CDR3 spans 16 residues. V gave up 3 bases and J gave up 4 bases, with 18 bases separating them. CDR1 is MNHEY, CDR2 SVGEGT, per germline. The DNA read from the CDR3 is TGTGCCAGCAGTTATGGGGAAGGGGGTGTGTTCACTGAA. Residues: CASSYGEGGVFTE. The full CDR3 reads CASSYGEGGVFTEAFF.